Detailed here is one T cell receptor (beta chain). Its antigen is not identified. An end of the junction does not agree with germline; a read error may underlie this. This sample is part of a study of tumor and adjacent non-tumor tissue in lung cancer. Study at large: The patients, around 11 men and roughly 5 women, were roughly 30 to 80 with stage I to III disease.

TCRbeta libraries were built with three rounds of nested PCR, modified from ARM-PCR. TCRdb itself ran the multiplex PCR reads through MiXCR, one entry per CDR3 protein. The sample records roughly 66,000 distinct CDR3 sequences, 73% being singletons. Study observations and caveats: Tumor repertoires had a smaller top 100 clone share than normal lung.

No cell sorting was done before RNA was extracted from the tissue. Germline V gives CDR1 DFQATT, CDR2 SNEGSKA (reference sequence). The CDR3 spans 12 residues. The rearrangement uses TRBV20-1 and TRBJ2-3; TRBD2 is a possible D gene (5 bases). This TCR came from a man in his 60s with non-small cell lung cancer. The sample consisted of lung tumor tissue. The CDR3 loop is CSGTASTDTQYF. The CDR3 DNA reads TGCAGTGGTACCGCTAGCACAGATACACAGTATTTT.